This is a list of T cell receptor beta chains from one sample in a study of blood T cells in healthy people across ages. TCRdb itself ran the 5' RACE reads through MiXCR, one entry per CDR3 protein. Altogether about 320,000 distinct CDR3 sequences are present, 25% to 30% being singletons, with the ten largest covering around 29%. Sequenced input: blood. The receptors were sampled from a woman in her seventies in good health. The conserved cysteine and the conserved F or W are not part of the CDR3 here. The D gene is left open where the match is weak.

d_gene: NA; v_gene: TRBV5-1; len: 12; CDR3aa: ASSGSLRIDTQY
d_gene: NA; v_gene: TRBV3-1; len: 11; CDR3aa: ASSQDNAPGYT
d_gene: TRBD1; v_gene: TRBV11-2; len: 11; CDR3aa: ASNRDRAYEQY
d_gene: NA; v_gene: TRBV5-1; len: 13; CDR3aa: ASSLASGVGDTQY
d_gene: TRBD2; v_gene: TRBV7-3; len: 15; CDR3aa: ASSLNPAASGYNEQF
d_gene: NA; v_gene: TRBV6-2/TRBV6-3; len: 8; CDR3aa: ASLNYEQY
d_gene: NA; v_gene: TRBV19; len: 12; CDR3aa: ASSIGTFTYEQY
d_gene: TRBD2; v_gene: TRBV28; len: 17; CDR3aa: ASSFGLAGGRGYQETQY
d_gene: TRBD2; v_gene: TRBV7-2; len: 16; CDR3aa: ASSLGHGGRAGGNEQF
d_gene: TRBD1; v_gene: TRBV20-1; len: 15; CDR3aa: SARTSPGTANTGELF
d_gene: NA; v_gene: TRBV20-1; len: 13; CDR3aa: SALSWGGYYNEQF
d_gene: NA; v_gene: TRBV27; len: 14; CDR3aa: ASSLEARSGSYGYT
d_gene: TRBD2; v_gene: TRBV6-1; len: 12; CDR3aa: ASSVGGSKETQY
d_gene: TRBD2; v_gene: TRBV10-3; len: 11; CDR3aa: AISDGTRETQY
d_gene: TRBD1; v_gene: TRBV28; len: 15; CDR3aa: ASSLDITGQGTNEQF
d_gene: NA; v_gene: TRBV20-1; len: 11; CDR3aa: STSGWVNTEAF
d_gene: TRBD1; v_gene: TRBV28; len: 17; CDR3aa: ASSLSRTGFKRAKNIQY
d_gene: NA; v_gene: TRBV6-5; len: 10; CDR3aa: ASSYTGREQY
d_gene: TRBD2; v_gene: TRBV20-1; len: 11; CDR3aa: SAWTSATKTQY
d_gene: TRBD1; v_gene: TRBV7-2; len: 13; CDR3aa: ASSPGQGSVEKLF
d_gene: NA; v_gene: TRBV5-6; len: 13; CDR3aa: ASSYGQYYTGELF
d_gene: TRBD1; v_gene: TRBV2; len: 11; CDR3aa: ASLRDSQETQY
d_gene: TRBD2; v_gene: TRBV25-1; len: 11; CDR3aa: ASSDPSGYEQY
d_gene: NA; v_gene: TRBV5-4; len: 13; CDR3aa: ASSFYGSSGNTIY
d_gene: TRBD1; v_gene: TRBV29-1; len: 9; CDR3aa: SVGQQETQH
d_gene: NA; v_gene: TRBV20-1; len: 10; CDR3aa: SAAGPSTQQY
d_gene: TRBD1; v_gene: TRBV29-1; len: 12; CDR3aa: SVAGTGGMDTQY
d_gene: TRBD2; v_gene: TRBV4-2; len: 15; CDR3aa: ASSQDGLAGYTGELF
d_gene: NA; v_gene: TRBV6-1; len: 12; CDR3aa: ASSQGPSNQPQH
d_gene: NA; v_gene: TRBV12-3/TRBV12-4; len: 12; CDR3aa: ASSLGGLGEKLF
d_gene: NA; v_gene: TRBV14; len: 11; CDR3aa: ASSRSKSYEQY
d_gene: TRBD1; v_gene: TRBV3-1; len: 14; CDR3aa: ASSQDLGQVNTEAF
d_gene: TRBD1; v_gene: TRBV7-8; len: 13; CDR3aa: ASSPRDRSTGELF
d_gene: NA; v_gene: TRBV6-6; len: 13; CDR3aa: ASSFPSGHTGELF
d_gene: NA; v_gene: TRBV20-1; len: 13; CDR3aa: RARVGSISSYEQY
d_gene: NA; v_gene: TRBV10-3; len: 10; CDR3aa: AIRKEDTEAF
d_gene: NA; v_gene: TRBV28; len: 13; CDR3aa: ASSTGASASYEQY
d_gene: NA; v_gene: TRBV3-1; len: 14; CDR3aa: ASSQYPRALRNEQF
d_gene: NA; v_gene: TRBV7-9; len: 11; CDR3aa: ASSLETRYGYT
d_gene: NA; v_gene: TRBV20-1; len: 11; CDR3aa: SASYGKGFEQY
d_gene: NA; v_gene: TRBV12-3/TRBV12-4; len: 13; CDR3aa: ASSKNRLGSYEQY
d_gene: NA; v_gene: TRBV15; len: 13; CDR3aa: ATSRDGGRSETQY